These T cell receptor beta chains were read from a single sample in a study of blood T cell repertoires in COVID-19. Assay used: immunoSEQ multiplex PCR; TCRdb lists only in-frame clones, some missing. The sample includes fewer than 95,000 clones, under 85% of them seen just once. The sample consisted of peripheral blood. These receptors all stem from a human donor in a cohort sampled during active COVID-19. CDR3s include the opening cysteine and the closing phenylalanine or tryptophan. D genes are given only for firm matches. Expanded clones get a size class; other rows say once, few or many, or leave the size out.

cdr3_nt cdr3_aa d_call clone_size j_call cdr3_length v_call
TGCGCCAGCAGCTCCTCCGGGACAGGGCCCGGAGAAAAACTGTTTTTT CASSSSGTGPGEKLFF TRBD1 once TRBJ1-4 16 TRBV5-1
TGTGCCAGCAGCGGAAAGGGACACCCCACCGCCCTTAACTATGGCTACACCTTC CASSGKGHPTALNYGYTF . . TRBJ1-2 18 TRBV21-1
TGTGCCAGCAGCCGGGACAGGGCCTATGGCTACACCTTC CASSRDRAYGYTF TRBD1 once TRBJ1-2 13 TRBV7-9
TGTGCCAGCAGTTCAACTAGATACGAGCAGTACTTC CASSSTRYEQYF . once TRBJ2-7 12 TRBV27
TGCGCCAGCAGCCCCCGGTTACAGGGGGCATTCACTGAAGCTTTCTTT CASSPRLQGAFTEAFF TRBD1 . TRBJ1-1 16 TRBV5-1
TGTGCCAGCAGGGTAGGGAGAGAGCAGTACTTC CASRVGREQYF . . TRBJ2-7 11 TRBV6-5
TGTGCCAGCAGTACCAGGGTTACTGAAGCTTTCTTT CASSTRVTEAFF . . TRBJ1-1 12 TRBV6-1
TGTGCCAGCAGCTACAGGGAGAACACTGAAGCTTTCTTT CASSYRENTEAFF . many TRBJ1-1 13 TRBV5-4
TGTGCCAGCAGAACTATTACAGGGTTCGCCACTGAAGCTTTCTTT CASRTITGFATEAFF . . TRBJ1-1 15 TRBV6-5
TGTGCCAGCAGCTGGCAGGGACTAGCCAATGAGCAGTTCTTC CASSWQGLANEQFF TRBD2 . TRBJ2-1 14 TRBV6-5
TGTGCCAGTAGTCATACGGGACAGGGGGCGCGGAACACTGAAGCTTTCTTT CASSHTGQGARNTEAFF TRBD1 . TRBJ1-1 17 TRBV19
TGTGCCAGCAGCGCAGGGGGTGGTGAAGCTTTCTTT CASSAGGGEAFF TRBD1 . TRBJ1-1 12 TRBV7-2
TGTGCCGGGAGCGAAGCGAACACCGGGGAGCTGTTTTTT CAGSEANTGELFF . . TRBJ2-2 13 TRBV28
TGTGCCAGCTCGAGGGACAGGGAGACTGAAGCTTTCTTT CASSRDRETEAFF TRBD1 . TRBJ1-1 13 TRBV18
TGTGCCAGCAGCTCAGGATTGACCGTCTACGAGCAGTACTTC CASSSGLTVYEQYF . . TRBJ2-7 14 TRBV3-1/TRBV3-2
TGTGCCAGCAGCCTGGGACAGGGATATGATGAGCAGTTCTTC CASSLGQGYDEQFF TRBD1 . TRBJ2-1 14 TRBV6-6
TGCGCCAGCAGCTTGACGACAGGGGGCATCAATGAGCAGTTCTTC CASSLTTGGINEQFF TRBD1 . TRBJ2-1 15 TRBV5-1
TGTGCCAGCAGCATGGGACAGGGGTCTTCACCCCTCCACTTT CASSMGQGSSPLHF TRBD1 once TRBJ1-6 14 TRBV5-6
TGCGCCAGCAGTGAGCGAGGGCCGAAAGATACGCAGTATTTT CASSERGPKDTQYF . . TRBJ2-3 14 TRBV10-1
TGTGCCAGCAGCTTAGGGGCAGGGGATTATAATTCACCCCTCCACTTT CASSLGAGDYNSPLHF . once TRBJ1-6 16 TRBV7-9
TGCGCCAGCAGCTTGGACGGACAGGGTGGAAACACCATATATTTT CASSLDGQGGNTIYF TRBD1 . TRBJ1-3 15 TRBV5-1
TGTGCCATCAGTGACAGGGGGTCCGACACTGAAGCTTTCTTT CAISDRGSDTEAFF TRBD1 . TRBJ1-1 14 TRBV10-3
TGTGCCAGCTCACCCCCGGGGGGGTTTCAAGAGACCCAGTACTTC CASSPPGGFQETQYF TRBD2 . TRBJ2-5 15 TRBV18
TGTGCCAGCAGCTTAGAAAGTGGGGGGGGCTACAATGAGCAGTTCTTC CASSLESGGGYNEQFF TRBD2 few TRBJ2-1 16 TRBV7-2
TGTGCCACCAGTGATTTCGGCTGGGTACAGTGGGGGACAGGGTTGGTAAGAAACGAGCAGTACTTC CATSDFGWVQWGTGLVRNEQYF TRBD1 . TRBJ2-7 22 TRBV24-1
TGTGCCAGCAGTGTGGTAGGGTTGAGGGACAATGAGCAGTTCTTC CASSVVGLRDNEQFF . . TRBJ2-1 15 TRBV25-1
TGTGCCAGCAGTTCGGGACAGGGGGTTCAAAGCACAGATACGCAGTATTTT CASSSGQGVQSTDTQYF TRBD1 . TRBJ2-3 17 TRBV28
TGTGCCACGGGTGCAGGGAACTACGAGCAGTACTTC CATGAGNYEQYF . . TRBJ2-7 12 TRBV2